The 3 T cell receptor beta chains presented below share a single source sample, sequenced in a study of T-cell reconstitution after alpha-beta-depleted transplantation in children. Unique molecular identifiers were built into the TCRbeta library. TCRdb redid the calling of the PCR reads with MiXCR, one entry per CDR3 protein. The table includes around 380,000 distinct CDR3 sequences, approximately 11% detected once. The material was PBMCs from the stem cell graft donor, obtained from the stem cell graft. These receptor sequences come from a human donor who donated a stem cell graft to a child with acute myeloid leukemia.

This clonotype occurred a few times. For the CDR3, the DNA is TGTGCCAGCAGCACCCGGGACAGTATTATAGCTCCCCTCCACTTT. Its translation: CASSTRDSIIAPLHF. The chain uses TRBV5-6 and TRBJ1-6; 7 bases are shared with TRBD1. The CDR3 is made up of 15 amino acids. With V trimmed by 4 bases and J by 13 bases, 14 bases remained unmatched. Germline CDR1 is SGHDT and CDR2 is YYEEEE. Using reference TRBV5-6 and TRBJ1-6 for the parts outside the CDR3, the full variable domain is DAGVTQSPTHLIKTRGQQVTLRCSPKSGHDTVSWYQQALGQGPQFIFQYYEEEERQRGNFPDRFSGHQFPNYSSELNVNALLLGDSALYLCASSTRDSIIAPLHFGNGTRLTVT.

The chain employs TRBV6-1 and TRBJ2-1; D not certain. The germline gives CDR1 MNHNS, CDR2 SASEGT. V was pared by 2 bases and J by 8 bases, with 4 bases between. This CDR3 has 11 residues. The CDR3 reads CASSERDEQFF. The CDR3 DNA sequence: TGTGCCAGCAGTGAACGCGATGAGCAGTTCTTC.

In the case of this clonotype: Possible read error: a much larger clone is one base away. The genes are TRBV7-2 and TRBJ2-1; 7 nucleotides line up with TRBD2. Per germline, CDR1 SGHTA and CDR2 FQGNSA. The CDR3 length is 17 residues. CDR3 sequence (DNA): TGTGCCACCAGCTTCGCGCACCTAGCGGATCCGTACAATGAGCAGTTCTTC. Encoded protein: CATSFAHLADPYNEQFF.